Following are 18 T cell receptor beta chains from one sample sequenced in a study of cytomegalovirus exposure and HLA in healthy donors. PCR employed 60 Vbeta and 13 Jbeta primers. Here immunoSEQ multiplex PCR was the method, and the copy in TCRdb shows in-frame clones only, minus some. The sample lists about 130,000 clones; 75% were seen once. The material sequenced was PBMCs. The receptors come from a man aged 30 to 45 in good health and CMV-seronegative.

The chain is built from TRBV28 and TRBJ2-3; 9 bases map to TRBD1. Germline CDR1 is MDHEN and CDR2 is SYDVKM. Trimming cost V 9 bases and J 3 bases; bases outside gene matches: 7. The CDR3 runs to 14 residues. The CDR3 sequence is CASTTGGDTDTQYF. In nucleotides, the CDR3 is TGTGCCAGTACGACAGGGGGAGATACAGATACGCAGTATTTT. Together with reference TRBV28 and TRBJ2-3, the CDR3 gives the full variable domain: DVKVTQSSRYLVKRTGEKVFLECVQDMDHENMFWYRQDPGLGLRLIYFSYDVKMKEKGDIPEGYSVSREKKERFSLILESASTNQTSMYLCASTTGGDTDTQYFGPGTRLTVL.

V and J are TRBV4-1 and TRBJ2-7, with a tentative D call TRBD1 (6 bases). The germline V and J ends were trimmed by 1 base and 2 bases, with 12 bases remaining between them. CDR1 MGHRA and CDR2 YSYEKL come from the germline V gene. The CDR3 consists of 15 residues. The CDR3 coding sequence is TGCGCCAGCAGCCAAGGAGGGGGTGATCCCTACGAGCAGTACTTC. Translated, it gives CASSQGGGDPYEQYF.

As concerns this clone: The same CDR3 is also encoded by other DNA sequences in this sample. This chain uses TRBV5-4 with TRBJ2-5; D is perhaps TRBD1 (5 bases). This CDR3 contains 13 residues. Germline loops: CDR1 SGHNT, CDR2 YYREEE (reference sequence). The V end lost 0 bases, the J end lost 2 bases, and 5 bases lay between the germline ends. CDR3 in amino acids: CASSLGQQETQYF. The CDR3 bases are TGTGCCAGCAGCTTGGGACAGCAAGAGACCCAGTACTTC.

The chain joins TRBV7-6 to TRBJ2-5; 9 nucleotides match TRBD1. The CDR3 is 16 residues long. Germline lookup yields CDR1 SGHVS and CDR2 FNYEAQ. Germline trimming cut 4 bases from V and 4 bases from J; bases unmatched to any gene: 10. In DNA, the CDR3 is TGTGCCAGCAGCTGGGGACAGGGCCGACAAGGAGAGACCCAGTACTTC. It codes for CASSWGQGRQGETQYF.

In its sample, this clone was seen a few times. The rearrangement links TRBV4-1 to TRBJ2-1, with D maybe TRBD1 (5 bases). Trimming left V 0 bases short and J 2 bases short, with 14 bases between. Looked up from germline, CDR1 is MGHRA and CDR2 is YSYEKL. The CDR3 is 17 residues long. The CDR3 reads CASSQDKWQGTYNEQFF. The DNA of the CDR3 is TGCGCCAGCAGCCAAGATAAGTGGCAGGGAACCTACAATGAGCAGTTCTTC.

In regard to this clone: One end of the junction varies from germline; a read error may be responsible. The rearrangement links TRBV7-9 to TRBJ2-5; 8 bases map to TRBD1. This CDR3 contains 17 residues. The germline gives CDR1 SEHNR, CDR2 FQNEAQ (reference sequence). The CDR3 DNA is TGTGCCAGCAGATTAACTCACCTGGGACAGGCCCAACAGACCCAGTACTTC. Its protein product is CASRLTHLGQAQQTQYF.

The V call is TRBV5-1, the J call TRBJ2-3; 7 nucleotides align to TRBD2. The CDR3 is made up of 16 amino acids. V shed 7 bases and J 6 bases; nucleotides not matched to a gene: 17. Germline assignment: CDR1 SGHRS and CDR2 YFSETQ. CDR3 sequence: CASGPGSSGPEDTQYF. The CDR3 region has the DNA TGCGCCAGCGGCCCCGGGTCTAGCGGACCTGAGGATACGCAGTATTTT.

This clone was seen just once. The genes are TRBV5-4 and TRBJ2-3, with 8 bases lining up with TRBD2. Per germline, CDR1 SGHNT and CDR2 YYREEE (reference sequence). The CDR3 has 15 amino acids. After removal of 3 bases from V and 0 bases from J, the junction contained 3 bases not matched to a gene. CDR3 residues: CASSSGLASTDTQYF. CDR3 in DNA: TGTGCCAGCAGCTCAGGACTAGCAAGCACAGATACGCAGTATTTT. The full variable domain, in which reference TRBV5-4 and TRBJ2-3 provide the parts outside the CDR3, is ETGVTQSPTHLIKTRGQQVTLRCSSQSGHNTVSWYQQALGQGPQFIFQYYREEENGRGNFPPRFSGLQFPNYSSELNVNALELDDSALYLCASSSGLASTDTQYFGPGTRLTVL.

This clone was observed a few times. The chain has TRBV5-8 and TRBJ2-3, with D perhaps matching TRBD2 (5 bases). Trimming took off 0 bases at V and 2 bases at J, with 7 bases between the two ends. This CDR3 contains 14 residues. Per the germline V gene, CDR1 is SGHTS and CDR2 is YDEGEE. The CDR3 here is CASSLVAFTDTQYF. The CDR3, as DNA: TGTGCCAGCAGCTTGGTAGCGTTCACAGATACGCAGTATTTT.

This clone occurred once. This chain connects TRBV6-5 to TRBJ2-7, with TRBD2 matching over 8 bases. V was pared by 2 bases and J by 6 bases, with 9 bases of the junction left unmatched. Germline CDR1 and CDR2: MNHEY and SVGAGI. The CDR3 runs 15 residues. The CDR3 DNA sequence: TGTGCCAGCAGTTACGGAAGCCGGGCGGGGGGCGAGCAGTACTTC. Residues: CASSYGSRAGGEQYF.

The rearrangement joins TRBV9 to TRBJ2-1; D perhaps matches TRBD1 (6 bases). The CDR3 is 17 residues long. Looked up from germline, CDR1 is SGDLS and CDR2 is YYNGEE. Trimming cost V 0 bases and J 8 bases, with 21 bases left between them. The CDR3 loop reads CASSVVLPGAFRDEQFF. CDR3 nucleotides: TGTGCCAGCAGCGTAGTCCTTCCAGGGGCATTTAGGGATGAGCAGTTCTTC.

The rearrangement uses TRBV5-1 and TRBJ2-2, with TRBD1 matching over 10 bases. This CDR3 is 14 amino acids long. With V trimmed by 4 bases and J by 6 bases, 3 bases remained unmatched. Germline CDR1 reads SGHRS; CDR2 reads YFSETQ. The CDR3 nucleotides are TGCGCCAGCAGCGGGACAGGGGCGGCCGGGGAGCTGTTTTTT. It translates to CASSGTGAAGELFF.

The chain recombines TRBV27 with TRBJ2-3; TRBD2 aligns across 10 bases. The V gene's germline CDR1 is MNHEY and CDR2 SMNVEV (reference sequence). CDR3 length: 17 amino acids. Trimming removed 5 bases from V and 0 bases from J; junction bases left unmatched: 8. The CDR3 bases are TGTGCCAGCAGTCAACATAGCGGGGGGCATAGCACAGATACGCAGTATTTT. Translation: CASSQHSGGHSTDTQYF.

The V gene is TRBV9, the J gene TRBJ1-1; possibly TRBD1 for D (6 bases). Germline CDR1 SGDLS, CDR2 YYNGEE. Trimming pared 2 bases from V and 3 bases from J, leaving 11 bases between. There are 14 residues in the CDR3. In DNA, the CDR3 is TGTGCCAGCAGCGTGGACAGCCAACACACTGAAGCTTTCTTT. Amino acids: CASSVDSQHTEAFF.

This clone has just a few counts. V usage is TRBV7-2 and J usage is TRBJ1-5; 8 bases agree with TRBD1. V lost 5 bases, J lost 3 bases, and 6 bases stayed unmatched. Germline V CDR1 and CDR2: SGHTA, FQGNSA. CDR3 length: 15 amino acids. CDR3 DNA: TGTGCCAGCAGCGTCTGGACAGGGTCCAATCAGCCCCAGCATTTT. Residues: CASSVWTGSNQPQHF.

The chain recombines TRBV9 with TRBJ2-7; D perhaps matches TRBD1 (6 bases). Trimming pared 4 bases from V and 9 bases from J, leaving 17 bases between. This CDR3 is 13 amino acids long. Germline CDR1 reads SGDLS; CDR2 reads YYNGEE. This CDR3 reads CASSLLSEGGQYF. The DNA of the CDR3 is TGTGCCAGCAGCCTACTATCCGAAGGGGGGCAGTACTTC.

This chain links TRBV4-3 with TRBJ2-4; 7 bases line up with TRBD1. Germline CDR1 LGHNA, CDR2 YSLEER. The CDR3 loop spans 19 amino acids. The V and J ends lost 0 bases and 0 bases, in that order; junction bases with no gene match: 11. The DNA for the CDR3 is TGCGCCAGCAGCCAAGATCCAGGGGGAACACAATTAGCCAAAAACATTCAGTACTTC. Protein: CASSQDPGGTQLAKNIQYF.

This chain uses TRBV6-5 with TRBJ2-7; 7 bases line up with TRBD2. CDR3 length: 12 residues. Trimming at V came to 10 bases and at J to 6 bases, leaving 9 bases not matched to a gene. Per the germline V gene, CDR1 is MNHEY and CDR2 is SVGAGI. This CDR3 is CATQRGHSEQYF. CDR3 nucleotide sequence: TGTGCCACCCAGCGGGGCCATTCCGAGCAGTACTTC.